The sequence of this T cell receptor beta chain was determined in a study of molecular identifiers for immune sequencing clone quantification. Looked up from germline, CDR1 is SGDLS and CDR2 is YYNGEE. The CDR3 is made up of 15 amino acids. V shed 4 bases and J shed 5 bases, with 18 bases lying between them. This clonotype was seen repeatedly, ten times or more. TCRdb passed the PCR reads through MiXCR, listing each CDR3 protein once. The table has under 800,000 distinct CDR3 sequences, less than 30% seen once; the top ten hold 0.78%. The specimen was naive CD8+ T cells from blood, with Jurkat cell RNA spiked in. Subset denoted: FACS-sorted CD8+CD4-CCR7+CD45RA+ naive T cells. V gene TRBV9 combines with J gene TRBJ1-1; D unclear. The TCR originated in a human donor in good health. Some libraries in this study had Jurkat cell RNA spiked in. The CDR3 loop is CASSLTVGGRTEAFF. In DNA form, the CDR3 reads TGTGCCAGCAGCCTCACGGTCGGAGGAAGGACTGAAGCTTTCTTT.